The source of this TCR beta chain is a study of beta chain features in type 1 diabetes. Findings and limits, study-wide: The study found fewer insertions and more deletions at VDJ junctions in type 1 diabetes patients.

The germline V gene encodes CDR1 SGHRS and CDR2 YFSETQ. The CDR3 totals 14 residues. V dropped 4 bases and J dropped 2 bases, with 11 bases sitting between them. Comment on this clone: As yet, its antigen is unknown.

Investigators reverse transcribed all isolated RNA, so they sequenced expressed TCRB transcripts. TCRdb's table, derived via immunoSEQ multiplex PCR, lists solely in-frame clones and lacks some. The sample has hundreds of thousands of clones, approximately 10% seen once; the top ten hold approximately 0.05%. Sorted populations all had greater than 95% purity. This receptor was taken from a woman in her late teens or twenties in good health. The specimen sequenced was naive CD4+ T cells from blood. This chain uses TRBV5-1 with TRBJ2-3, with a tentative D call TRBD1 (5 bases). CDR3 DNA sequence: TGCGCCAGCAGCGTGGGGCGGACCACAGATACGCAGTATTTT. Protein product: CASSVGRTTDTQYF.